This TCR beta chain was recovered during a study of cytomegalovirus exposure and HLA in healthy donors. For the study at large: A later analysis reported the 120 or so validation repertoires used the same platform as the 550 to 800 first-cohort repertoires. Study observations and caveats: Testing in vitro showed a few CMV-associated chains specific for CMV antigens.

V lost 4 bases, J lost 10 bases, and 0 bases stayed unmatched. Germline V gene sequence: CDR1 MNHNS, CDR2 SASEGT. This CDR3 contains 10 residues. Generated by immunoSEQ multiplex PCR, the TCRdb table keeps only in-frame clones and is missing some. The table shows fewer than 400,000 clones, with approximately 85% occurring only once. As concerns this clone: The antigen remains unidentified.

What was sequenced was PBMCs. The genes are TRBV6-1 and TRBJ1-1; 7 bases match TRBD1. This sequence was found in a man aged 25 to 45 in good health and CMV-seronegative. The CDR3 loop is CASSAGGAFF. The CDR3 nucleotides read TGTGCCAGCAGTGCAGGGGGAGCTTTCTTT.